The source of this T cell receptor (beta chain) is a study of T cell therapy after organ transplantation. With V trimmed by 0 bases and J by 8 bases, 7 bases remained unmatched. Germline CDR1 SEHNR, CDR2 FQNEAQ (reference sequence). This CDR3 has 16 amino acids. Of note for this clone: Its antigen is still unknown.

TCRdb keeps only in-frame clones here, not all; method: immunoSEQ multiplex PCR. The sample includes a few thousand clones, 55% to 70% of them seen just once. Specified time point: 20-29 weeks after completion of therapy. This material consisted of CD8+ T cells from blood, taken after autologous CMV-specific T cell therapy. The genes are TRBV7-9 and TRBJ1-4; TRBD1 matches 9 bases. This receptor was taken from a human patient who had received a solid organ transplant and had CMV disease. The graft donor may have contributed some T cells. The CDR3 spells CASSLAGQGTDEKLFF. Here the CDR3 DNA reads TGTGCCAGCAGCTTAGCAGGACAGGGGACCGACGAAAAACTGTTTTTT.